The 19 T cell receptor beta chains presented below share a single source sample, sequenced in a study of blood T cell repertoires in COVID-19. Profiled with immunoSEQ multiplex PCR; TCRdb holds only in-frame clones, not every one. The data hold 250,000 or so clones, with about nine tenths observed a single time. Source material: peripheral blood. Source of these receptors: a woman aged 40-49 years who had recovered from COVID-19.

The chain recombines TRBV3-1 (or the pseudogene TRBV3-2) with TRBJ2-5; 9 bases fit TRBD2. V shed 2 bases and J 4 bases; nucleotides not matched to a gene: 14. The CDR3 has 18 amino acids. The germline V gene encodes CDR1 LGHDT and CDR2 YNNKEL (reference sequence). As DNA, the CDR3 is TGTGCCAGCAGCCAAAGGGGCGGGAGGGCCTGGAGTGGAGAGACCCAGTACTTC. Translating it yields CASSQRGGRAWSGETQYF.

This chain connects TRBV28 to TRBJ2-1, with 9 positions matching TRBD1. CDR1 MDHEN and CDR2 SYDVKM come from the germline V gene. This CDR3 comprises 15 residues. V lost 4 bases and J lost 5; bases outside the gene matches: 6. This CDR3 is CASSSPGQGHNEQFF. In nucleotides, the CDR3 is TGTGCCAGCAGTTCTCCGGGACAGGGACACAATGAGCAGTTCTTC.

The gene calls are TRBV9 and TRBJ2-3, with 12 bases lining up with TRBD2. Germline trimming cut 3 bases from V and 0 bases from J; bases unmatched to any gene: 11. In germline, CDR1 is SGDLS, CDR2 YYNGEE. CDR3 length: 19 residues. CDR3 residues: CASSDPRTSGDSSTDTQYF. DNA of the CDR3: TGTGCCAGCAGCGACCCTCGGACTAGCGGGGACTCTAGCACAGATACGCAGTATTTT.

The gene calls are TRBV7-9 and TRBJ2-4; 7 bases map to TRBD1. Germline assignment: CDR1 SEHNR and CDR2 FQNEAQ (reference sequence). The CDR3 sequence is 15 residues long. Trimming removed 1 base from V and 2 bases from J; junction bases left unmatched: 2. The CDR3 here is CASSLEGGSKNIQYF. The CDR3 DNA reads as TGTGCCAGCAGCTTAGAAGGGGGCTCCAAAAACATTCAGTACTTC.

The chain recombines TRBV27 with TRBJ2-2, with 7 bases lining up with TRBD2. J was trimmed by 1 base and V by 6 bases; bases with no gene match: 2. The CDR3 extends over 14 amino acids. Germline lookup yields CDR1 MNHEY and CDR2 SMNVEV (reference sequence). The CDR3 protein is CASRGGLNTGELFF. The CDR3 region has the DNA TGTGCCAGCAGGGGGGGGTTGAACACCGGGGAGCTGTTTTTT.

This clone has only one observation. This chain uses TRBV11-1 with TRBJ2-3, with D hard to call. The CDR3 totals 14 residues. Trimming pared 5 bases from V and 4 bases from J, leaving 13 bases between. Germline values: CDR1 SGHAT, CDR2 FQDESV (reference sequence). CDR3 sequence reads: CASSLGHSADTQYF. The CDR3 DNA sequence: TGTGCCAGCAGCCTTGGGCACTCTGCAGATACGCAGTATTTT.

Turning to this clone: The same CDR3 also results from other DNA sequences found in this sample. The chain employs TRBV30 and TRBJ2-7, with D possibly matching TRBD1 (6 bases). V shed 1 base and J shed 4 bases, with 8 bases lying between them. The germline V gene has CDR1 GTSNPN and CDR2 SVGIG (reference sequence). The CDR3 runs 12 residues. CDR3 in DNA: TGTGCCTGGAGTGCACAGGGTTACGAGCAGTACTTC. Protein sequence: CAWSAQGYEQYF.

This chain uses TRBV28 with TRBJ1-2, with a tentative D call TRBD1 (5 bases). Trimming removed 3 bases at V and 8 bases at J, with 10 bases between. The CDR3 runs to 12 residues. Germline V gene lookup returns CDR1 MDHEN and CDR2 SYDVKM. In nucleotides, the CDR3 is TGTGCCAGCAGTTTCTGGGGGGAAGGCTACACCTTC. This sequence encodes CASSFWGEGYTF.

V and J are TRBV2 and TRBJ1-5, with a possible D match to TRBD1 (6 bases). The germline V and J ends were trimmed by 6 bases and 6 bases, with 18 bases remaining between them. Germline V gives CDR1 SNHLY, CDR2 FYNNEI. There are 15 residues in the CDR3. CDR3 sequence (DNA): TGTGCCAGCAGCAACAGGGAGGGTTGGAGTCAGCCCCAGCATTTT. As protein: CASSNREGWSQPQHF.

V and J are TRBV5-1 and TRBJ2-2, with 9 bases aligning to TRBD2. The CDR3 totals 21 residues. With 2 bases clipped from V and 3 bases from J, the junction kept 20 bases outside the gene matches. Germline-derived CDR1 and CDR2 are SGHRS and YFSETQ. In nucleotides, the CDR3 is TGCGCCAGCAGCTTAGTCTCCGGGACCTCAAGGACTAGCGTACACACCGGGGAGCTGTTTTTT. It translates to CASSLVSGTSRTSVHTGELFF.

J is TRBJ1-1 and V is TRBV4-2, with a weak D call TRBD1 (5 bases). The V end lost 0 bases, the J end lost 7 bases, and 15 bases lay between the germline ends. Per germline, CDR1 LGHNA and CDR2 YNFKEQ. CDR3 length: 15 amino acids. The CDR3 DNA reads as TGTGCCAGCAGCCAAGATTTTTCCGGGGGACGTGAAGCTTTCTTT. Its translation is CASSQDFSGGREAFF.

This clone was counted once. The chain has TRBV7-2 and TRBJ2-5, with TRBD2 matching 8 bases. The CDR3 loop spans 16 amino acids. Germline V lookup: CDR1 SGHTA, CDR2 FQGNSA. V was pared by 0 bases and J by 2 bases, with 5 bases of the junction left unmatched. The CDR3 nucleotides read TGTGCCAGCAGCTTAGCGAGCGGGAGCGCGCAAGAGACCCAGTACTTC. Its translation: CASSLASGSAQETQYF.

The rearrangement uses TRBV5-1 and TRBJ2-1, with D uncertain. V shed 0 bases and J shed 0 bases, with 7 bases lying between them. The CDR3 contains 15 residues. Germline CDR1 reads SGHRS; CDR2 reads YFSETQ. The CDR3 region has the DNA TGCGCCAGCAGCTTGGACGCAGGCTCCTACAATGAGCAGTTCTTC. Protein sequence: CASSLDAGSYNEQFF.

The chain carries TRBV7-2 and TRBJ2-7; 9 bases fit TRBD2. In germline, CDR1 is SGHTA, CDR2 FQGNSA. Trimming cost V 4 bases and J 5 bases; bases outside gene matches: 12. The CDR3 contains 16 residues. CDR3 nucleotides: TGTGCCAGCAGCTCAGGGGGGGTAGCGGGAGTGGACGAGCAGTACTTC. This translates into CASSSGGVAGVDEQYF.

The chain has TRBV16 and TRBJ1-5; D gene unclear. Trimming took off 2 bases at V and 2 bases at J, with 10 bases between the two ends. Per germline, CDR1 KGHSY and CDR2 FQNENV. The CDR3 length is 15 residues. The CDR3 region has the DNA TGTGCCAGCAGCCAAGTCCCCGGGGGCAATCAGCCCCAGCATTTT. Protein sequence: CASSQVPGGNQPQHF.

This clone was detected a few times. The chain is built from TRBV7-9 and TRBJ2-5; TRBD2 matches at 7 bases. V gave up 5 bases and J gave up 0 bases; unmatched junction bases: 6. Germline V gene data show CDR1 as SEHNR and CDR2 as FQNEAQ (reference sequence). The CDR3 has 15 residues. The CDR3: CASSPGTTYQETQYF. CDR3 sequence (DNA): TGTGCCAGCAGCCCCGGGACTACCTACCAAGAGACCCAGTACTTC.

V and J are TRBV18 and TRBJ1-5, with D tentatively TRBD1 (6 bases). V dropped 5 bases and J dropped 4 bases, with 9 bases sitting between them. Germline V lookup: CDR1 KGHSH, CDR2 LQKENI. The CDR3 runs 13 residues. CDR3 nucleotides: TGTGCCAGCTCAGGACAGCTTAATCAGCCCCAGCATTTT. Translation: CASSGQLNQPQHF.

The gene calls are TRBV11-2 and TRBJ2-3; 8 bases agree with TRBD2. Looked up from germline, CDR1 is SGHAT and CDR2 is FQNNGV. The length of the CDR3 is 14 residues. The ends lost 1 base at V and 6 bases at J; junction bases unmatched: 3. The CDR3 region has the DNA TGTGCCAGCAGCTTAGCGGGAGGGGTGGATACGCAGTATTTT. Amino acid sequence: CASSLAGGVDTQYF.

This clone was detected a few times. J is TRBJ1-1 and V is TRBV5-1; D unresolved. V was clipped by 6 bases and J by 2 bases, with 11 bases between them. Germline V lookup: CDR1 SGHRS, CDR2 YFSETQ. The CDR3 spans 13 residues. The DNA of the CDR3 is TGCGCCAGCACCCCTGCGGGTAACACTGAAGCTTTCTTT. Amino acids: CASTPAGNTEAFF.